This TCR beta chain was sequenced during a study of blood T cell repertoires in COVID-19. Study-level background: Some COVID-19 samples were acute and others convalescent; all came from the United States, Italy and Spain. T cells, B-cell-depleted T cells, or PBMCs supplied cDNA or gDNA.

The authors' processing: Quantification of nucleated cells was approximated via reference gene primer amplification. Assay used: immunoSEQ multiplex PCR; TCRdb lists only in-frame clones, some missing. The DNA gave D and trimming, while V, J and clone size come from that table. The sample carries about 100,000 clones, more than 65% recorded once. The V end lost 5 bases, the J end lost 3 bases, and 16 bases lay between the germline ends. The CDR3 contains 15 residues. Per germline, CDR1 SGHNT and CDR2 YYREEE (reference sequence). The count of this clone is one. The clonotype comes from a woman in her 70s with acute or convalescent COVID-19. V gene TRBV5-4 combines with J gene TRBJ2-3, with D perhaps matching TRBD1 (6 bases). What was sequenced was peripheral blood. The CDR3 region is CASSTRGKRTDTQYF. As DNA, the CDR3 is TGTGCCAGCAGTACTAGGGGGAAGCGGACAGATACGCAGTATTTT.